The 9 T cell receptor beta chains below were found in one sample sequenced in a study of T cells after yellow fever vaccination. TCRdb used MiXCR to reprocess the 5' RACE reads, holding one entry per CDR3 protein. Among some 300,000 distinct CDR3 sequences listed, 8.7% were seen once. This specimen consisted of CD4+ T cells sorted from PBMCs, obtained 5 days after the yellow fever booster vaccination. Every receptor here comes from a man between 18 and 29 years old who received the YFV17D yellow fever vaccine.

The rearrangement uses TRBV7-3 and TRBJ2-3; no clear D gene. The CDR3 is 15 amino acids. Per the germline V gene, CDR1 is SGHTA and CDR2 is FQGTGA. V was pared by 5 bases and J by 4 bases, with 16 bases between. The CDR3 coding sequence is TGTGCCAGCAGCCGCACGTCGTACGTAGCAGATACGCAGTATTTT. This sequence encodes CASSRTSYVADTQYF.

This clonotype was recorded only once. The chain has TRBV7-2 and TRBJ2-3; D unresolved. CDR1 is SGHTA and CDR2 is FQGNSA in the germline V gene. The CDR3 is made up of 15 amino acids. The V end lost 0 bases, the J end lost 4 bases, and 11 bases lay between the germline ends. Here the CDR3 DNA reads TGTGCCAGCAGCTTAGCCGGGTCGCAAGCAGATACGCAGTATTTT. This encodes CASSLAGSQADTQYF.

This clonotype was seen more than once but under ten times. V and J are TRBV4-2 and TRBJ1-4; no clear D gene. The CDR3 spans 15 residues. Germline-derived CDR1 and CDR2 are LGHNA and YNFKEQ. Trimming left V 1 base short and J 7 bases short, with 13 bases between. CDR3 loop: CASSQVRAFPEKLFF. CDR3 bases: TGTGCCAGCAGCCAAGTACGGGCCTTTCCTGAAAAACTGTTTTTT.

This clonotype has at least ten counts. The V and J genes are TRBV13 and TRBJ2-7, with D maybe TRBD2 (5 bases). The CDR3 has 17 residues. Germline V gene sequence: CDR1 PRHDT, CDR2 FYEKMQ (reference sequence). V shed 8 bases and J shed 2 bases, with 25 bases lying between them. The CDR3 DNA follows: TGTGCCAGCGGGCCCGGGGTTCAGTCTTCATCGACCTACGAGCAGTACTTC. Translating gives CASGPGVQSSSTYEQYF.

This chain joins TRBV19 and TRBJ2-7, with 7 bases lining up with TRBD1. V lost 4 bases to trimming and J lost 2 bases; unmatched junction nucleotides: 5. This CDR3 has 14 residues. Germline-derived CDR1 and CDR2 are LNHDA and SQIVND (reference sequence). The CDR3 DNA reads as TGTGCCAGTAGTAAGGGGGCCCCCCCCTACGAGCAGTACTTC. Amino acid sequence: CASSKGAPPYEQYF. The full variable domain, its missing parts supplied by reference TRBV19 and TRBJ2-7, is DGGITQSPKYLFRKEGQNVTLSCEQNLNHDAMYWYRQDPGQGLRLIYYSQIVNDFQKGDIAEGYSVSREKKESFPLTVTSAQKNPTAFYLCASSKGAPPYEQYFGPGTRLTVT.

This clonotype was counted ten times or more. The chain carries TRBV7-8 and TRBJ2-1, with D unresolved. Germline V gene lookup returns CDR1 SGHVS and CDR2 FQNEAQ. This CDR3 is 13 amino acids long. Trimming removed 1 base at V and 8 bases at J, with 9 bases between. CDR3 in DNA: TGTGCCAGCAGCTTAGTGCAAGACGATGAGCAGTTCTTC. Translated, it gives CASSLVQDDEQFF. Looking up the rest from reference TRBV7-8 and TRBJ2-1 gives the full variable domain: GAGVSQSPRYKVAKRGQDVALRCDPISGHVSLFWYQQALGQGPEFLTYFQNEAQLDKSGLPSDRFFAERPEGSVSTLKIQRTQQEDSAVYLCASSLVQDDEQFFGPGTRLTVL.

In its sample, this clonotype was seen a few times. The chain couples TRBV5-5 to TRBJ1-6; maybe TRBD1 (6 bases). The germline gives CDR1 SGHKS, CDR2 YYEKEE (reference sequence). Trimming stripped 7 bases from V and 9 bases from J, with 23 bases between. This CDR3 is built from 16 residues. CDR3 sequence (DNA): TGTGCCAGCGGATCCCGTTCGACAGGTTTAGGTTCACCCCTCCACTTT. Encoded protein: CASGSRSTGLGSPLHF.

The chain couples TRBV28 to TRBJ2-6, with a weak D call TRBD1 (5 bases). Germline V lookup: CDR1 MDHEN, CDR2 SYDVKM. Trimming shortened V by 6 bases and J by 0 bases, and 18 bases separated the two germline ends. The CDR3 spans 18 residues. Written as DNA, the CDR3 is TGTGCCAGCAGATCCCCCAGGGCATTGAGCTCTGGGGCCAACGTCCTGACTTTC. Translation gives CASRSPRALSSGANVLTF.

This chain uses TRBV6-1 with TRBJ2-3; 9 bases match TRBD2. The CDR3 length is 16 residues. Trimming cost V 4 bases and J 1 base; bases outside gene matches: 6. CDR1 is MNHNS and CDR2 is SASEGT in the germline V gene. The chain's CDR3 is CASSAALAGGTDTQYF. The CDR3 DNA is TGTGCCAGCAGTGCCGCGTTAGCGGGGGGCACAGATACGCAGTATTTT.